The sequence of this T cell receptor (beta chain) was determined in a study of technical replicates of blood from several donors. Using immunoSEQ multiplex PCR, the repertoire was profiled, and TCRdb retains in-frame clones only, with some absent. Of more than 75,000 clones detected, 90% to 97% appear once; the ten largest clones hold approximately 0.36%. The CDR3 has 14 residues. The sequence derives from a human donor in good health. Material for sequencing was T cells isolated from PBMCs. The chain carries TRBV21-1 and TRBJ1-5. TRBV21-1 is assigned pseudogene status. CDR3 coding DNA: TGTGCCAGCAGCAAAGTGAGAGGATATCAGCCCCAGCATTTT. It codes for CASSKVRGYQPQHF.